This T cell receptor (beta chain) was retrieved from a study of T cells in Graves' hyperthyroidism and ophthalmopathy. Remarks on this clonotype: Its matching antigen is unknown.

The CDR3 sequence is 13 residues long. V was shortened by 7 bases and J by 1 base, with 13 bases between the two germline ends. CDR1 and CDR2 (germline): DFQATT, SNEGSKA (reference sequence). Amplified TCR beta CDR3 regions derived from RNA transcripts. A first-round RT-PCR of the TCR CDR3 used the HTBI primer set. TCRdb re-analysed the multiplex PCR reads in MiXCR, keeping a single row per CDR3 protein. The sample lists approximately 510,000 distinct CDR3 sequences; about 46% were seen once. Study outcomes and limitations: Peripheral blood also featured most of the thyroid clonotypes expanded above 0.001.

The origin of this receptor is an adult woman with Graves' disease, either hyperthyroidism or ophthalmopathy (not recorded which). V and J are TRBV20-1 and TRBJ2-5; D may be TRBD2 (7 bases). Sequencing was done on a sample of peripheral blood or thyroid tissue (not recorded which). DNA for the CDR3: TGCAGTGATCGGGGGGACACCCAAGAGACCCAGTACTTC. It codes for CSDRGDTQETQYF.